The entry below gives a single TCR beta chain sequence along with its context. What it binds is not known. Per germline, CDR1 ENHRY and CDR2 SYGVKD. The CDR3 covers 16 residues. The V end lost 10 bases, the J end lost 7 bases, and 28 bases lay between the germline ends. Oncomine TCR Beta short-read sequencing was applied to DNA from cultured CD4+ T cells. Researchers extracted genomic DNA from CD4+ T cells that had been cultured. TCRdb re-analysed the PCR reads in MiXCR, keeping a single row per CDR3 protein. The data hold over 8,500 distinct CDR3 sequences, with 28% observed a single time. This entry belongs to a study of vaccination and CD4 T cells after COVID-19. Noted treatment: approximately 9-day PBMC culture with coronavirus spike peptide pools or control peptides (ViraFEST assay). Gathered ahead of the COVID-19 pandemic (2011-2018) were the CD4+ T cells of the unexposed donor.

Sequences were obtained from CD4+ T cells from blood, cultured in vitro. V usage is TRBV10-3 and J usage is TRBJ1-2; D gene unclear. The TCR sequence derives from a human donor in good health. CDR3 DNA sequence: TGTGCCAGAAGAACTCACGACGGGAGTACGTCCGGTGGCTACACCTTC. Its translation is CARRTHDGSTSGGYTF.